The clone carrying this T cell receptor (beta chain) was seen a handful of times. Its target is not known. Template switching added a universal primer site; cDNA carried unique molecular identifiers. TCRdb recomputed calls from the 5' RACE reads with MiXCR, one row per CDR3 protein. The sample holds about 530,000 distinct CDR3 sequences, 20% to 25% seen once. The data belong to a study of identical twins. Study conclusions and caveats: Shared out-of-frame alpha sequences (those common to twins) showed excess low generation probability.

The same data also contributed to another study, on yellow fever vaccine responses in identical twins.

Sequencing used CD4+ T cells sorted from blood. This clonotype was sampled from a woman in her late teens or twenties in good health.

Here the CDR3 DNA reads TGTGCCAGCAGTCCCCGGGACTACAATGAGCAGTTCTTC. Its protein product is CASSPRDYNEQFF. The V gene is TRBV6-1, the J gene TRBJ2-1; weak D call: TRBD2 (5 bases). V was shortened by 5 bases and J by 3 bases, with 8 bases between the two germline ends. In germline, CDR1 is MNHNS, CDR2 SASEGT. This CDR3 is built from 13 residues.